Listed below are T cell receptor beta chains from one sample, sequenced in a study of human thymus T cells. The repertoire was sequenced with immunoSEQ multiplex PCR; TCRdb's copy has only in-frame clones and lacks some. The table has some 120,000 clones, over 85% seen once; the top ten hold 0.02% to 0.025%. The sample taken for sequencing was thymus tissue. The receptors derive from a boy under two years old with a congenital heart defect but otherwise immunologically healthy. The CDR3 runs from the conserved cysteine through the conserved F or W. The D gene is left open where the match is weak. Expanded clones are given a class, and other clones once, few, many or no size at all.

J,D,V,size,CDR3,DNA
TRBJ1-2,NA,TRBV11-2,NA,CASSLASVWGGYTF,TGTGCCAGCAGCTTAGCGTCGGTCTGGGGGGGCTACACCTTC
TRBJ2-5,TRBD1,TRBV4-1,NA,CASRLHRGYQETQYF,TGCGCCAGCAGGCTACACAGGGGGTACCAAGAGACCCAGTACTTC
TRBJ1-4,NA,TRBV2,few,CASRLPEKLFF,TGTGCCAGCAGGCTCCCTGAAAAACTGTTTTTT
TRBJ2-2,NA,TRBV10-3,NA,CAISESIGRVTGELFF,TGTGCCATCAGTGAGTCGATCGGCAGAGTCACCGGGGAGCTGTTTTTT
TRBJ2-5,NA,TRBV7-2,NA,CASSRHGSVGETQYF,TGTGCCAGCAGCCGCCATGGTAGCGTGGGGGAGACCCAGTACTTC
TRBJ2-3,NA,TRBV5-4,NA,CASSLEVSDTQYF,TGTGCCAGCAGCTTGGAAGTCTCAGATACGCAGTATTTT
TRBJ1-1,TRBD1,TRBV6-5,NA,CASSGTGERTEAFF,TGTGCCAGCAGTGGGACAGGGGAACGGACTGAAGCTTTCTTT
TRBJ2-5,NA,TRBV11-2,NA,CASSFKPSGETQYF,TGTGCCAGCAGCTTCAAACCCTCAGGGGAGACCCAGTACTTC
TRBJ2-1,TRBD1,TRBV12-5,NA,CASGNIFRDRDYNEQFF,TGTGCTAGTGGCAACATCTTCCGAGACAGGGATTACAATGAGCAGTTCTTC
TRBJ2-1,TRBD2,TRBV4-3,NA,CASSQIAGGLCEQFF,TGCGCCAGCAGCCAGATAGCGGGGGGGCTTTGTGAGCAGTTCTTC
TRBJ1-1,NA,TRBV5-6,NA,CASSSRRNTEAFF,TGTGCCAGCAGTTCTCGCAGGAACACTGAAGCTTTCTTT
TRBJ1-2,NA,TRBV2,NA,CASSEGPPWRQVQGSYTF,TGTGCCAGCAGTGAGGGACCCCCTTGGCGACAGGTCCAGGGGAGCTACACCTTC
TRBJ1-2,TRBD1,TRBV6-5,few,CASSAGQGDYGYTF,TGTGCCAGCAGCGCCGGACAGGGAGATTATGGCTACACCTTC
TRBJ1-6,TRBD1,TRBV9,NA,CASSAKGQGVSPLHF,TGTGCCAGCAGCGCGAAGGGACAGGGAGTGTCACCCCTCCACTTT
TRBJ1-3,NA,TRBV9,NA,CASSDMIGNTIYF,TGTGCCAGCAGCGACATGATTGGAAACACCATATATTTT
TRBJ1-1,TRBD1,TRBV4-1,NA,CASSQGWDRANTEAFF,TGCGCCAGCAGCCAAGGATGGGACAGGGCGAACACTGAAGCTTTCTTT
TRBJ2-7,TRBD1,TRBV6-1,NA,CASGTQGQGSYEQYF,TGTGCCAGCGGGACCCAGGGACAGGGATCCTACGAGCAGTACTTC
TRBJ1-2,NA,TRBV27,NA,CASRAQDYGYTF,TGTGCCAGCCGGGCACAGGACTATGGCTACACCTTC
TRBJ1-1,NA,TRBV7-2,NA,CASSITGFRMNTEAFF,TGTGCCAGCAGCATAACAGGGTTCCGGATGAACACTGAAGCTTTCTTT
TRBJ1-5,NA,TRBV7-2,NA,CASSSPGQPQHF,TGTGCCAGCAGCTCCCCTGGTCAGCCCCAGCATTTT
TRBJ2-4,TRBD2,TRBV6-1,NA,CASSEALSGGLKNIQYF,TGTGCCAGCAGTGAAGCGCTTAGCGGGGGCCTCAAAAACATTCAGTACTTC
TRBJ1-2,NA,TRBV19,NA,CASSTPKQGPNYGYTF,TGTGCCAGTAGTACCCCAAAACAGGGCCCTAACTATGGCTACACCTTC